Given below is one T cell receptor beta chain in context. Its antigen is as yet unknown. The data are from a study of glioma-infiltrating T cells. Across the whole study: Low-grade gliomas were grade II; glioblastomas were grade IV at initial diagnosis. Dexamethasone exposure before glioma surgery was limited to six or fewer days. General study points: Non-neoplastic patients had below-expected tissue-blood divergence, while all gliomas exceeded expectation. A blood CDR3 motif signature was depleted in highly divergent patients.

Germline V gives CDR1 LNHDA, CDR2 SQIVND (reference sequence). CDR3 size: 15 residues. V shed 5 bases and J shed 0 bases, with 13 bases lying between them. Using RNA template, CDR3s of TCR alpha and beta were amplified with iRepertoire arm-PCR. TCRdb re-called the multiplex PCR reads through MiXCR, storing one row per CDR3 protein. The sample lists around 390,000 distinct CDR3 sequences, roughly 41% seen once, with around 12% in the top ten. This receptor was identified in a human donor with low-grade glioma or glioblastoma, undergoing nonglioma brain surgery, or in good health (not recorded which). Sequenced: glioma tissue, nonneoplastic brain tissue, or PBMCs (not recorded which). The gene calls are TRBV19 and TRBJ1-2; perhaps TRBD1 as D (5 bases). The CDR3 here is CASSGTGDANYGYTF. CDR3 in DNA: TGTGCCAGTAGTGGCACGGGGGACGCTAACTATGGCTACACCTTC.